One and the same sample provided the 32 T cell receptor beta chains below, sequenced in a study of metastatic and nonmetastatic thyroid tumors. TCRdb re-called the PCR reads with MiXCR. Here the sample spans 15,000 to 20,000 clones, approximately 30% being singletons. Thyroid surgery had not been preceded by any treatment in any patient. Sequencing was carried out using blood. The receptors come from a female donor with papillary thyroid cancer or a benign thyroid nodule (not recorded which). Some clones in this sample may be carry-over from other donors' samples.

The genes are TRBV20-1 and TRBJ2-1, with 8 positions matching TRBD2. The CDR3 contains 12 residues. V lost 3 bases and J lost 8; bases outside the gene matches: 3. CDR1 is DFQATT and CDR2 is SNEGSKA in the germline V gene (reference sequence). CDR3 region: CSASGTRDEQFF. The DNA for the CDR3 is TGCAGTGCTAGTGGGACTAGAGATGAGCAGTTCTTC.

By share of the sample, this clone is medium-sized. J is TRBJ2-5 and V is TRBV20-1; perhaps TRBD2 as D (6 bases). CDR1 is DFQATT and CDR2 is SNEGSKA in the germline V gene (reference sequence). The CDR3 totals 14 residues. Trimming removed 0 bases at V and 2 bases at J, with 10 bases between. CDR3 in amino acids: CSARDGTPQETQYF. The CDR3 DNA reads TGCAGTGCTAGAGACGGGACTCCACAAGAGACCCAGTACTTC.

The chain couples TRBV20-1 to TRBJ1-5; the D is unclear. The V and J ends lost 5 bases and 2 bases respectively, with 7 bases between them. Germline V gene sequence: CDR1 DFQATT, CDR2 SNEGSKA (reference sequence). The CDR3 spans 12 residues. The CDR3 is CSALVGNQPQHF. In nucleotides, the CDR3 is TGCAGTGCTCTCGTGGGCAATCAGCCCCAGCATTTT.

This clone is medium-sized within its sample. The rearrangement joins TRBV6-2 or TRBV6-3 to TRBJ2-3, with D uncertain. The germline V and J ends were trimmed by 6 bases and 6 bases, with 13 bases remaining between them. The germline V gene encodes CDR1 MNHEY and CDR2 SVGEGT. The CDR3 has 13 amino acids. The CDR3 DNA reads as TGTGCCAGCAGAATACTTAGGGCGGATACGCAGTATTTT. Its protein product is CASRILRADTQYF.

The chain joins TRBV11-3 to TRBJ2-6, with a weak D call TRBD2 (6 bases). CDR3 length: 20 residues. Deletions cut 2 bases from V and 0 bases from J, with 20 bases between. Germline V gene sequence: CDR1 SGHNT, CDR2 YENEEA. The CDR3 here is CASSLSGCGVQNSGANVLTF. In nucleotides, the CDR3 is TGTGCCAGCAGCTTATCAGGGTGCGGGGTGCAGAACTCTGGGGCCAACGTCCTGACTTTC.

This clone qualifies as medium-sized. Here the CDR3 reads CASGGGGFNSPLHF. CDR3 nucleotides: TGTGCCAGCGGTGGGGGTGGGTTTAATTCACCCCTCCACTTT. The V gene is TRBV2, the J gene TRBJ1-6; D perhaps matches TRBD1 (5 bases). The CDR3 totals 14 residues. Germline V gene sequence: CDR1 SNHLY, CDR2 FYNNEI. Trimming left V 8 bases short and J 6 bases short, with 14 bases between.

In its sample, this clone ranks as medium-sized. The V gene is TRBV6-1, the J gene TRBJ2-1; D is ambiguous. This CDR3 has 15 residues. CDR1 and CDR2 (germline): MNHNS, SASEGT. The V gene lost 6 bases and the J gene lost 2 bases, with 14 bases spanning the gap. This CDR3 is CASSDPGSTYNEQFF. As DNA, the CDR3 is TGTGCCAGCAGCGACCCGGGTTCCACCTACAATGAGCAGTTCTTC.

This clone was picked up a small number of times. Other DNA sequences in this sample translate to the same CDR3. V is TRBV5-4 and J is TRBJ2-1; the match to TRBD1 covers 8 bases. The CDR3 spans 15 residues. V was clipped by 2 bases and J by 2 bases; unmatched bases: 3. Germline CDR1 and CDR2: SGHNT and YYREEE (reference sequence). The CDR3 DNA is TGTGCCAGCAGCTTTGACAGGGGTCCCTACAATGAGCAGTTCTTC. It yields the protein CASSFDRGPYNEQFF.

This clone is medium-sized. The genes are TRBV7-3 and TRBJ2-2; perhaps TRBD1 as D (5 bases). Germline V gene sequence: CDR1 SGHTA, CDR2 FQGTGA. The CDR3 contains 16 residues. V gave up 1 base and J gave up 2 bases, with 11 bases separating them. The CDR3: CASSLNTGPNTGELFF. In nucleotides, the CDR3 is TGTGCCAGCAGCTTAAATACAGGACCTAACACCGGGGAGCTGTTTTTT.

Sample share makes this clone medium-sized. V and J are TRBV5-1 and TRBJ2-7; 12 positions match TRBD1. Germline lookup yields CDR1 SGHRS and CDR2 YFSETQ. Trimming cost V 0 bases and J 6 bases; bases outside gene matches: 7. The CDR3 runs to 16 residues. DNA for the CDR3: TGCGCCAGCAGCTTGGAAAATCCGGGACAGGGGGCCGAGCAGTACTTC. Residues: CASSLENPGQGAEQYF.

The chain uses TRBV20-1 and TRBJ2-5; TRBD2 agrees at 7 bases. This CDR3 has 15 amino acids. V lost 3 bases, J lost 0 bases, and 7 bases stayed unmatched. Looked up from germline, CDR1 is DFQATT and CDR2 is SNEGSKA (reference sequence). The CDR3 protein is CSASSGGPYQETQYF. For the CDR3, the DNA is TGCAGTGCTAGCTCGGGAGGCCCGTACCAAGAGACCCAGTACTTC.

This clone was picked up a small number of times. The J gene is TRBJ2-7, the V gene TRBV2; 12 bases agree with TRBD2. The germline gives CDR1 SNHLY, CDR2 FYNNEI. The length of the CDR3 is 14 residues. Trimming cost V 3 bases and J 3 bases; bases outside gene matches: 0. DNA for the CDR3: TGTGCCAGCAGTGAGACTAGCGGGAGCTACGAGCAGTACTTC. Translation: CASSETSGSYEQYF.

This clone was seen only once. The chain uses TRBV11-2 and TRBJ2-3; D is unresolved. Germline V lookup: CDR1 SGHAT, CDR2 FQNNGV. Trimming removed 5 bases at V and 2 bases at J, with 14 bases between. The CDR3 is 15 residues long. CDR3: CASSLCDFYTDTQYF. The CDR3 nucleotides read TGTGCCAGCAGCCTATGTGACTTTTACACAGATACGCAGTATTTT.

This chain links TRBV4-2 with TRBJ2-2, with D perhaps TRBD2 (6 bases). The germline gives CDR1 LGHNA, CDR2 YNFKEQ. This CDR3 region has 15 residues. Trimming shortened V by 0 bases and J by 10 bases, and 15 bases separated the two germline ends. CDR3 DNA sequence: TGTGCCAGCAGCCAAGAATGCGGGGCCTGCGTGGAGCTGTTTTTT. This sequence encodes CASSQECGACVELFF.

This clone is medium-sized (0.01 to 0.1%) in the sample. The chain has TRBV11-2 and TRBJ1-4; TRBD1 is a possible D gene (5 bases). With 0 bases removed from V and 8 bases from J, the gap between germline ends came to 13 bases. The germline CDR1 and CDR2 sequences are SGHAT and FQNNGV. The length of the CDR3 is 15 residues. CDR3: CASSLDLRQGEKLFF. The DNA for the CDR3 is TGTGCCAGCAGCTTAGACCTCCGGCAGGGCGAAAAACTGTTTTTT.

The V call is TRBV6-6, the J call TRBJ1-5; D gene ambiguous. With 0 bases removed from V and 1 base from J, the gap between germline ends came to 4 bases. This CDR3 comprises 14 residues. Germline V gene data show CDR1 as MNHNY and CDR2 as SVGAGI (reference sequence). CDR3 in DNA: TGTGCCAGCAGTTACTCCCTAAGCAATCAGCCCCAGCATTTT. Translating gives CASSYSLSNQPQHF.

This clone was counted many times. This chain joins TRBV3-1 and TRBJ2-2, with a possible D match to TRBD1 (5 bases). The CDR3 sequence is 16 residues long. The V gene's germline CDR1 is LGHDT and CDR2 YNNKEL (reference sequence). V shed 0 bases and J shed 6 bases, with 14 bases lying between them. CDR3 in amino acids: CASSQDSTRVAGELFF. CDR3 DNA: TGTGCCAGCAGCCAAGATTCGACCAGGGTAGCCGGGGAGCTGTTTTTT.

By frequency in the sample, this clone is medium-sized. The chain joins TRBV6-5 to TRBJ2-7, with 9 bases matching TRBD2. With V trimmed by 5 bases and J by 0 bases, 11 bases remained unmatched. The CDR3 is 17 residues long. CDR1 and CDR2 (germline): MNHEY, SVGAGI. The CDR3 DNA sequence: TGTGCCAGCAGTAGACTTAAAACGACTAGCGGCTCCTACGAGCAGTACTTC. Translating gives CASSRLKTTSGSYEQYF.

Many counts were recorded for this clone. The chain employs TRBV6-4 and TRBJ1-1; a weak D match, TRBD1 (5 bases). The CDR3 totals 14 residues. Trimming stripped 3 bases from V and 1 base from J, with 9 bases between. Germline CDR1 and CDR2: MRHNA and SNTAGT. CDR3 DNA sequence: TGTGCCAGCAGTGAACAGGTTCAGAACACTGAAGCTTTCTTT. It codes for CASSEQVQNTEAFF.

This sequence joins TRBV5-1 and TRBJ2-2; the match to TRBD1 covers 12 bases. The germline gives CDR1 SGHRS, CDR2 YFSETQ. Trimming took 0 bases from V and 2 from J; bases not matched to a gene: 5. This CDR3 has 18 amino acids. This chain's CDR3 is CASSLEPGTGGNTGELFF. The CDR3 DNA sequence: TGCGCCAGCAGCTTGGAACCCGGGACAGGGGGCAACACCGGGGAGCTGTTTTTT.

The chain combines TRBV11-2 with TRBJ2-7; D uncertain. This CDR3 has 14 amino acids. Germline CDR1 is SGHAT and CDR2 is FQNNGV. V was pared by 4 bases and J by 0 bases, with 10 bases between. The CDR3 loop is CASSSDSSSYEQYF. The CDR3 nucleotides read TGTGCCAGCAGCTCGGATTCGAGCTCCTACGAGCAGTACTTC.

This clone was recorded many times. The CDR3 region has the DNA TGTGCCAGCAGCTTGGGGTCGTTCACAGATACGCAGTATTTT. It is translated as CASSLGSFTDTQYF. The chain recombines TRBV5-6 with TRBJ2-3; D not certain. The germline gives CDR1 SGHDT, CDR2 YYEEEE. V dropped 0 bases and J dropped 2 bases, with 7 bases sitting between them. This CDR3 region has 14 residues.

By share, this clone ranks as medium-sized. The CDR3 region has the DNA TGTGCCAGCACTTACAGGGGACTAGCGACTTTAGGCGAGCAGTACTTC. Encoded protein: CASTYRGLATLGEQYF. The chain couples TRBV2 to TRBJ2-7; TRBD2 matches 10 bases. This CDR3 has 16 amino acids. J was trimmed by 6 bases and V by 7 bases; bases with no gene match: 15. Germline V gene lookup returns CDR1 SNHLY and CDR2 FYNNEI.

The CDR3 region is CAISGSSGQGAVTEAFF. The CDR3 nucleotides are TGTGCCATCAGTGGATCCTCGGGACAGGGGGCAGTCACTGAAGCTTTCTTT. This chain links TRBV10-3 with TRBJ1-1; the match to TRBD1 covers 12 bases. The CDR3 is made up of 17 amino acids. V was clipped by 4 bases and J by 4 bases; unmatched bases: 10. The germline CDR1 and CDR2 sequences are ENHRY and SYGVKD.

About this clone: A much bigger clone sits one base away, suggesting this may be a read error. This same CDR3 is encoded by further DNA sequences in the sample. The CDR3 DNA sequence: TGTGCCAGCAGCTCTACAGGGAACCAAGAGACCCAGTACTTC. Translating it yields CASSSTGNQETQYF. The chain uses TRBV5-6 and TRBJ2-5; the D gene is possibly TRBD1 (6 bases). The germline V gene has CDR1 SGHDT and CDR2 YYEEEE. The CDR3 consists of 14 residues. The V end lost 3 bases, the J end lost 0 bases, and 9 bases lay between the germline ends. Drawing the rest from reference TRBV5-6 and TRBJ2-5, the complete variable domain is DAGVTQSPTHLIKTRGQQVTLRCSPKSGHDTVSWYQQALGQGPQFIFQYYEEEERQRGNFPDRFSGHQFPNYSSELNVNALLLGDSALYLCASSSTGNQETQYFGPGTRLLVL.

This clone was seen a handful of times. The chain uses TRBV11-2 and TRBJ2-7; D is unresolved. The CDR3 extends over 17 amino acids. V shed 3 bases and J shed 7 bases, with 25 bases lying between them. CDR1 and CDR2 from the germline V gene are SGHAT and FQNNGV. CDR3 sequence reads: CASSFVMPSGWALEQYF. CDR3 nucleotides: TGTGCCAGCAGCTTTGTAATGCCATCTGGTTGGGCTCTTGAGCAGTACTTC.

J is TRBJ2-1 and V is TRBV6-4; 7 bases are a match to TRBD2. CDR1 is MRHNA, CDR2 SNTAGT, per germline. Trimming cost V 4 bases and J 5 bases; bases outside gene matches: 8. The CDR3 consists of 15 residues. The CDR3 loop reads CASSVSGGDNNEQFF. The CDR3 nucleotides are TGTGCCAGCAGTGTCTCGGGGGGAGATAACAATGAGCAGTTCTTC.

The gene calls are TRBV5-1 and TRBJ1-2, with 7 bases fitting TRBD1. The trim removed 4 bases at V and 3 bases at J, leaving 3 bases unmatched. Germline V gives CDR1 SGHRS, CDR2 YFSETQ. The CDR3 is 13 residues long. DNA for the CDR3: TGCGCCAGCAGCGCAGGGGGATACTATGGCTACACCTTC. Protein sequence: CASSAGGYYGYTF.

By share, this clone counts as medium-sized (0.01 to 0.1%). This rearrangement joins TRBV6-1 to TRBJ1-2; 10 positions match TRBD1. Trimming at V came to 6 bases and at J to 7 bases, leaving 5 bases not matched to a gene. The CDR3 length is 13 residues. Germline V gene data show CDR1 as MNHNS and CDR2 as SASEGT. The CDR3 reads CASRGTGVSGYTF. CDR3 coding DNA: TGTGCCAGCAGAGGGACAGGGGTTTCTGGCTACACCTTC.

V is TRBV11-3 and J is TRBJ2-2, with 7 nucleotides matching TRBD2. CDR1 is SGHNT, CDR2 YENEEA, per germline. The CDR3 is 15 amino acids. The trim removed 5 bases at V and 7 bases at J, leaving 10 bases unmatched. CDR3 DNA: TGTGCCAGCAGCCCGGGACTACTCCACGGCGGGGAGCTGTTTTTT. Its translation is CASSPGLLHGGELFF.

This clone was recorded at least ten times. The V and J genes are TRBV6-2 or TRBV6-3 and TRBJ1-5, with 7 positions matching TRBD1. The CDR3 covers 14 residues. V lost 2 bases and J lost 6; bases outside the gene matches: 4. The V gene's germline CDR1 is MNHEY and CDR2 SVGEGT. The CDR3, as DNA: TGTGCCAGCAGTTACAAAAGGGGGCTTCAGCCCCAGCATTTT. Protein: CASSYKRGLQPQHF.

This sequence joins TRBV9 and TRBJ2-7, with TRBD2 matching 10 bases. The V gene's germline CDR1 is SGDLS and CDR2 YYNGEE. The CDR3 loop spans 15 amino acids. Trimming at V came to 5 bases and at J to 2 bases, leaving 7 bases not matched to a gene. The CDR3 region has the DNA TGTGCCAGCAGACACCGCAGCGGGGGGGCCTACGAGCAGTACTTC. It translates to CASRHRSGGAYEQYF. Based on the CDR3 plus reference TRBV9 and TRBJ2-7, the full variable domain is DSGVTQTPKHLITATGQRVTLRCSPRSGDLSVYWYQQSLDQGLQFLIQYYNGEERAKGNILERFSAQQFPDLHSELNLSSLELGDSALYFCASRHRSGGAYEQYFGPGTRLTVT.